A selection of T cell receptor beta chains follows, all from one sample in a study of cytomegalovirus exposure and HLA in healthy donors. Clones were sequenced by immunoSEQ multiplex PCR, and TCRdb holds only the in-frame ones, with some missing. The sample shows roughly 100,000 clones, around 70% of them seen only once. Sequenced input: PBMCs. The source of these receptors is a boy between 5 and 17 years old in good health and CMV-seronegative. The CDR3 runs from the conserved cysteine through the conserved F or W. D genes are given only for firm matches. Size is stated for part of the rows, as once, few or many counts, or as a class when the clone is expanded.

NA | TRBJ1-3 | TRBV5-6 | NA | TGTGCCAGCAGCTTGGCGGCAGGTCTTGGAAACACCATATATTTT | CASSLAAGLGNTIYF
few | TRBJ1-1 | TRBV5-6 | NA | TGTGCCAGCAGCCTCCCCTACGGGATGAACACTGAAGCTTTCTTT | CASSLPYGMNTEAFF
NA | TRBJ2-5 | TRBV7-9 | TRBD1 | TGTGCCAGCAGCCCCTGGACAGGAATGGACGAGACCCAGTACTTC | CASSPWTGMDETQYF
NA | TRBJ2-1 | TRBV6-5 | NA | TGTGCCAGCAGTTATCGGGCAGGGAAAAATGAGCAGTTCTTC | CASSYRAGKNEQFF
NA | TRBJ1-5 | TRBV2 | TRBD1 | TGTGCCAGCAGCCCTAACCGGGACAGCGGGAATCAGCCCCAGCATTTT | CASSPNRDSGNQPQHF
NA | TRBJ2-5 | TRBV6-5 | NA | TGTGCCAGCAGTTACTCGGGCGCCAGGGTGGGGGAGACCCAGTACTTC | CASSYSGARVGETQYF
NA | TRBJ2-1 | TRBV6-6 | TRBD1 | TGTGCCAGCAGTCCGGGCGGGGACAGGGGCTACAATGAGCAGTTCTTC | CASSPGGDRGYNEQFF
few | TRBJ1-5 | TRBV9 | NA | TGTGCCAGCAGCTTGGGCTACAATCAGCCCCAGCATTTT | CASSLGYNQPQHF
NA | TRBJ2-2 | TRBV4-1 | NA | TGCGCCAGCAGCACCGTAAAGGGGGGGTACAACACCGGGGAGCTGTTTTTT | CASSTVKGGYNTGELFF
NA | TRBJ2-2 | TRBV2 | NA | TGTGCCAGCACCCCCCGGTTGAGCGGGGAGCTGTTTTTT | CASTPRLSGELFF
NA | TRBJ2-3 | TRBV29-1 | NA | TGCAGCGCCGCCACTAGCACAGATACGCAGTATTTT | CSAATSTDTQYF
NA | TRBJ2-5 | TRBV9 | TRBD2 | TGTGCCAGCAGTGCCGGGCTAGCGGGAGTAGGGGAGACCCAGTACTTC | CASSAGLAGVGETQYF
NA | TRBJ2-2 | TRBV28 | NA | TGTGCCAGCAGACGCTCGGGATTCAACACCGGGGAGCTGTTTTTT | CASRRSGFNTGELFF
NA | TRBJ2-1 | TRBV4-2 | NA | TGTGCCAGCAGCCAAGAGGGCAGCCAGGCCGGTTATTACAATGAGCAGTTCTTC | CASSQEGSQAGYYNEQFF
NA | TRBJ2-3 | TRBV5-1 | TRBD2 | TGCGCCAGCAGCTTGGCCCGGGCGGGAGGGGTCCGCTCTTACACAGATACGCAGTATTTT | CASSLARAGGVRSYTDTQYF
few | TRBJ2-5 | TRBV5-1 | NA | TGCGCCAGCAGCTTGGCGTCCAGTCAAGAGACCCAGTACTTC | CASSLASSQETQYF
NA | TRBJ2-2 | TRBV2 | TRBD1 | TGTGCCGGGGGACAGGGGCGGCCCACCGGGGAGCTGTTTTTT | CAGGQGRPTGELFF
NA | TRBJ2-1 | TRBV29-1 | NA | TGCAGCGTTGGAGTCTCCTACAATGAGCAGTTCTTC | CSVGVSYNEQFF
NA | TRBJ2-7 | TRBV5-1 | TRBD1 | TGCGCCAGCAATAGGGACAGCAACTCCTACGAGCAGTACTTC | CASNRDSNSYEQYF
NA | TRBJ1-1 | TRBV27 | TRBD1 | TGTGCCAGCAGTAATAGACAGGGGGTGAACACTGAAGCTTTCTTT | CASSNRQGVNTEAFF
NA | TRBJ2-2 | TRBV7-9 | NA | TGTGCCAGCAGTCCGCAGGGGGGAACCACCGGGGAGCTGTTTTTT | CASSPQGGTTGELFF
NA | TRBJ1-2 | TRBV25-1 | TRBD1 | TGTGCCAGCAGTGAATCCCTTGGACAGGGGGCCTATGGCTACACCTTC | CASSESLGQGAYGYTF
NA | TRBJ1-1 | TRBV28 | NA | TGTGCCAGCAGTTTCTCGACGGGCACTGAAGCTTTCTTT | CASSFSTGTEAFF
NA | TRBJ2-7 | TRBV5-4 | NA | TGTGCCAGCAGCCGCTCTTCCGGGGTGGGCTACGAGCAGTACTTC | CASSRSSGVGYEQYF
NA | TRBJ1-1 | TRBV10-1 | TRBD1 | TGCGCCAGCAGCCGCTATACAGGGGGAACTGAAGCTTTCTTT | CASSRYTGGTEAFF
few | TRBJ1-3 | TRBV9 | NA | TGTGCCAGCAGCGTAGCTTACGGCTCTGGAAACACCATATATTTT | CASSVAYGSGNTIYF
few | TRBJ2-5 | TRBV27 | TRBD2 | TGTGCCAGCAGTCCCCGGGGGAGGGGCCAAGAGACCCAGTACTTC | CASSPRGRGQETQYF
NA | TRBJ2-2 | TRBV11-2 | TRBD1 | TGTGCCAGCAGCTTAACAGGGGATTTTACCGGGGAGCTGTTTTTT | CASSLTGDFTGELFF
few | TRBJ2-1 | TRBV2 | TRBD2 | TGTGCCAGCAGTGAATTGGTCACCGGACGGGGGGGCCTAGAAAATGAGCAGTTCTTC | CASSELVTGRGGLENEQFF
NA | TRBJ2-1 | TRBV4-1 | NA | TGCGCCAGCAGCCAAGAACCTGCAGGCTCCTACAATGAGCAGTTCTTC | CASSQEPAGSYNEQFF
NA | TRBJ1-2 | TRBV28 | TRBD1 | TGTGCCAGCACTACCCCCCAGGGGGATGGCTACACCTTC | CASTTPQGDGYTF
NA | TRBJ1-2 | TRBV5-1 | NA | TGCGCCAGCAGCTCCGACAGTACCAACTATGGCTACACCTTC | CASSSDSTNYGYTF
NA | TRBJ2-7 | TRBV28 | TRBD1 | TGTGCCAGCAGCCAGGGACAGGGATTAGGCTACGAGCAGTACTTC | CASSQGQGLGYEQYF
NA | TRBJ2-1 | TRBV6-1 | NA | TGTGCCAGCCGCCGGGGGAGCTCCTACAATGAGCAGTTCTTC | CASRRGSSYNEQFF
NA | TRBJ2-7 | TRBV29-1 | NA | TGCAGCGTTGACGCAGGGCCCTACGAGCAGTACTTC | CSVDAGPYEQYF
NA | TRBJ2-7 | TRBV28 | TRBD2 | TGTGCCAGCAGTGAGCCCCGGGGGGGCGACTACGAGCAGTACTTC | CASSEPRGGDYEQYF
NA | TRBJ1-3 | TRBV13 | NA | TGTGCCAGCAGCTTAGTGACAGCCTTAAACACCATATATTTT | CASSLVTALNTIYF
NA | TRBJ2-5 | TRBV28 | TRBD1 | TGTGCCAGCAGCCCCTCACGGGGACAGAAAGAGACCCAGTACTTC | CASSPSRGQKETQYF
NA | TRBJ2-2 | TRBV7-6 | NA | TGTGCCAGCAGCCTCGACATCACCGGGGAGCTGTTTTTT | CASSLDITGELFF
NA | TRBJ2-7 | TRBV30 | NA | TGTGCCTGGAGTGTACCCCGGGATAGCTACGAGCAGTACTTC | CAWSVPRDSYEQYF
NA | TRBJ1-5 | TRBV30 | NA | TGTGCCTGGACAGGGAACGGCAATCAGCCCCAGCATTTT | CAWTGNGNQPQHF
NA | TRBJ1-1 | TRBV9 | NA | TGTGCCAGCAGCGTAGACGGGAACACTGAAGCTTTCTTT | CASSVDGNTEAFF
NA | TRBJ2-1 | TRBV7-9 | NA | TGTGCCAGCAGCCATCAGGGAAATGAGCAGTTCTTC | CASSHQGNEQFF